Listed here are 4 T cell receptor beta chains from one sample, sequenced in a study of early T cells in non-severe SARS-CoV-2 infection. TCRdb itself ran the 5' RACE reads through MiXCR, one entry per CDR3 protein. Found here are some 66,000 distinct CDR3 sequences, approximately 13% of them singletons; the top ten hold 4% to 5%. Sequenced input: whole blood. These receptors were collected from an adult who was a healthcare worker with PCR-confirmed SARS-CoV-2 infection or an uninfected control (not recorded which).

This clonotype has at least ten counts. V and J are TRBV29-1 and TRBJ1-2; D unresolved. There are 12 residues in the CDR3. The germline gives CDR1 SQVTM, CDR2 ANQGSEA. With 1 base removed from V and 8 bases from J, the gap between germline ends came to 11 bases. This CDR3 is CSVEGGPGGYTF. The CDR3 region has the DNA TGCAGCGTTGAAGGCGGGCCGGGCGGCTACACCTTC.

This clonotype appeared many times. The rearrangement uses TRBV5-1 and TRBJ2-1, with 7 bases fitting TRBD2. Germline CDR1 and CDR2: SGHRS and YFSETQ. The CDR3 covers 14 residues. Germline trimming cut 4 bases from V and 5 bases from J; bases unmatched to any gene: 6. Here the CDR3 DNA reads TGCGCCAGCAGCCCTCCGGCGGGGGACAATGAGCAGTTCTTC. It specifies CASSPPAGDNEQFF. Full variable domain (missing parts from reference TRBV5-1 and TRBJ2-1): KAGVTQTPRYLIKTRGQQVTLSCSPISGHRSVSWYQQTPGQGLQFLFEYFSETQRNKGNFPGRFSGRQFSNSRSEMNVSTLELGDSALYLCASSPPAGDNEQFFGPGTRLTVL.

The J gene is TRBJ1-6, the V gene TRBV12-3 or TRBV12-4; 7 bases agree with TRBD1. The length of the CDR3 is 13 residues. Trimming at V came to 6 bases and at J to 8 bases, leaving 4 bases not matched to a gene. The CDR3 DNA follows: TGTGCCAGCAGCGACAGGGCCGATTCACCCCTCCACTTT. As protein: CASSDRADSPLHF.

The V call is TRBV20-1, the J call TRBJ2-1, with TRBD2 as a possible D gene (7 bases). The germline V and J ends were trimmed by 5 bases and 7 bases, with 15 bases remaining between them. Per germline, CDR1 DFQATT and CDR2 SNEGSKA (reference sequence). The CDR3 is 13 amino acids. The CDR3 is CSALEGGMNEQFF. In nucleotides, the CDR3 is TGCAGTGCTCTCGAGGGGGGGATGAATGAGCAGTTCTTC.